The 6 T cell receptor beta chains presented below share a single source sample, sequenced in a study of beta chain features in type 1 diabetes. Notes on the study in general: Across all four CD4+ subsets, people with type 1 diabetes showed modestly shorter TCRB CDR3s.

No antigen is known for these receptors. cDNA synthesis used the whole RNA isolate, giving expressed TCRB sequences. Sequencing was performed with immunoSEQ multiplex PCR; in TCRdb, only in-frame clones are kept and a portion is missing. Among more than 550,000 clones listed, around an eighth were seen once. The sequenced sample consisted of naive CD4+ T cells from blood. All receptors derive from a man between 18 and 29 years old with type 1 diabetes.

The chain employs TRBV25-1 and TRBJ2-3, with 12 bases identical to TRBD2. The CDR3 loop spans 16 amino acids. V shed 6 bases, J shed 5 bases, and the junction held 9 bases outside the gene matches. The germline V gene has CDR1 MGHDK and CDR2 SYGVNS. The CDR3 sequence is CASSKTSGGVLDTQYF. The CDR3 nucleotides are TGTGCCAGCAGCAAGACTAGCGGGGGAGTCTTAGATACGCAGTATTTT.

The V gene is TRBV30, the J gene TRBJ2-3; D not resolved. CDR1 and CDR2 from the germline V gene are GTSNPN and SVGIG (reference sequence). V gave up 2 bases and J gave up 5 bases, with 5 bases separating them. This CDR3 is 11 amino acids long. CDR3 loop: CAWSSRDTQYF. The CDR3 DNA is TGTGCCTGGAGTAGCCGAGATACGCAGTATTTT.

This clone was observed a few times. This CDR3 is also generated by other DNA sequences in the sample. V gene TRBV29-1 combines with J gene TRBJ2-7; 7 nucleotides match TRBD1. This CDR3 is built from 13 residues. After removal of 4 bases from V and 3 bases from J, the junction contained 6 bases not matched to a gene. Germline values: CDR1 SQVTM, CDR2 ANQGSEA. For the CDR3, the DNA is TGCAGCGTTGGTCGGGACAGTATCTACGAGCAGTACTTC. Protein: CSVGRDSIYEQYF.

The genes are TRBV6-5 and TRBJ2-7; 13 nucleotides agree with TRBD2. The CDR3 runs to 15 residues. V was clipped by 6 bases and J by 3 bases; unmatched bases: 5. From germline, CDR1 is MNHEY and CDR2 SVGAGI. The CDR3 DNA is TGTGCCAGCAGGCCCCGACTAGCGGGAGGCTACGAGCAGTACTTC. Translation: CASRPRLAGGYEQYF.

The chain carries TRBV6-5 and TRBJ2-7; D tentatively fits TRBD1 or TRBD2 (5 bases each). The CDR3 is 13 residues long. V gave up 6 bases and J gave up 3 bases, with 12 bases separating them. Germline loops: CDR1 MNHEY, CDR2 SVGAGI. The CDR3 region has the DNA TGTGCCAGCAGCCTGGGACCGTTCTACGAGCAGTACTTC. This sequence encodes CASSLGPFYEQYF.

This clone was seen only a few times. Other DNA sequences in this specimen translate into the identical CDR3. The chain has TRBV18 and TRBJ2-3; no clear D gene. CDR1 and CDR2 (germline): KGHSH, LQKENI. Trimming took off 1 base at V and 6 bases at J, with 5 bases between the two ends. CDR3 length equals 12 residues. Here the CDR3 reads CASSPRSDTQYF. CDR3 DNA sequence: TGTGCCAGCTCACCACGGTCGGATACGCAGTATTTT.